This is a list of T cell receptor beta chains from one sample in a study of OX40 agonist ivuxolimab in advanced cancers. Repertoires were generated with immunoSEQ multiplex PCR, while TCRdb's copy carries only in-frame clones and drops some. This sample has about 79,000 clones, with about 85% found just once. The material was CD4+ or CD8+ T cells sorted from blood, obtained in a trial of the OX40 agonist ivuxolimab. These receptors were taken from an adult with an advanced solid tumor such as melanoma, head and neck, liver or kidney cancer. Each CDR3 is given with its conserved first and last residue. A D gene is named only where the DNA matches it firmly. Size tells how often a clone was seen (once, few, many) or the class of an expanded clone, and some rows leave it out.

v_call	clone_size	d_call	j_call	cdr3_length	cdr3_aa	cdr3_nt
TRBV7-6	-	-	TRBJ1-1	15	CASSPKLTGFAEAFF	TGTGCCAGCAGCCCTAAACTTACAGGGTTCGCTGAAGCTTTCTTT
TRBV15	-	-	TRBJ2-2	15	CATSRGRTNTGELFF	TGTGCCACCAGCAGAGGGAGGACGAACACCGGGGAGCTGTTTTTT
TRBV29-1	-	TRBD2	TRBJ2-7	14	CSVGGGRLSYEQYF	TGCAGCGTCGGGGGGGGTAGACTTTCCTACGAGCAGTACTTC
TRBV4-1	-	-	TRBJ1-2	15	CASSQDPQGGDGYTF	TGCGCCAGCAGCCAAGATCCGCAGGGAGGAGACGGCTACACCTTC
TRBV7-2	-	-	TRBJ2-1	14	CASSLATSLNEQFF	TGTGCCAGCAGCTTAGCGACTTCCCTCAATGAGCAGTTCTTC
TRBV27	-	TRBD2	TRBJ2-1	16	CASKPGSSGHYNEQFF	TGTGCCAGCAAACCCGGATCTAGCGGTCACTACAATGAGCAGTTCTTC
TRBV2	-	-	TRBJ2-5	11	CASRGPLTQYF	TGTGCCAGCAGGGGGCCTTTAACCCAGTACTTC
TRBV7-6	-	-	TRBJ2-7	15	CASSLVGGRADEQYF	TGTGCCAGCAGCTTAGTCGGTGGCAGGGCTGACGAGCAGTACTTC
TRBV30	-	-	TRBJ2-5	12	CAWSRWQETQYF	TGTGCCTGGAGTCGGTGGCAAGAGACCCAGTACTTC
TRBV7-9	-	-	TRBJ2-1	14	CASSLAGGGGEQFF	TGTGCCAGCAGCTTAGCGGGCGGGGGCGGCGAGCAGTTCTTC
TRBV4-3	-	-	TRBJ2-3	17	CASSRVGRAGPTDTQYF	TGCGCCAGCAGCCGAGTCGGAAGGGCAGGGCCCACAGATACGCAGTATTTT
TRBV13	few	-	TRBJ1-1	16	CASSPETGTYNTEAFF	TGTGCCAGCAGCCCCGAAACCGGGACTTACAACACTGAAGCTTTCTTT
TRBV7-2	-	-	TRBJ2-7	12	CASSYGGSEQYF	TGTGCCAGCAGCTACGGGGGTAGCGAGCAGTACTTC
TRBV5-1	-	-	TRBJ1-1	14	CASSPGPWATEAFF	TGCGCCAGCAGCCCGGGACCCTGGGCCACTGAAGCTTTCTTT
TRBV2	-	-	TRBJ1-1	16	CASSREQTGVVTEAFF	TGTGCCAGCAGTCGGGAACAGACGGGCGTCGTCACTGAAGCTTTCTTT
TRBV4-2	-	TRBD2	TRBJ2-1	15	CASSQGTSGYNEQFF	TGTGCCAGCAGCCAAGGGACTAGCGGTTACAATGAGCAGTTCTTC
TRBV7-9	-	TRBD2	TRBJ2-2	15	CASIRGSGSAGELFF	TGTGCCAGCATTCGAGGTAGCGGGAGCGCCGGGGAGCTGTTTTTT
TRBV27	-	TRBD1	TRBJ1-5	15	CASSDGTGHNQPQHF	TGTGCCAGCTCCGACGGGACAGGGCACAATCAGCCCCAGCATTTT
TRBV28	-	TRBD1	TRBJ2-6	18	CASRQRTGPPRGANVLTF	TGTGCCAGCAGGCAACGGACAGGGCCACCGAGGGGGGCCAACGTCCTGACTTTC
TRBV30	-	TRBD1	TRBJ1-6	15	CAWSRGTGDNSPLHF	TGTGCCTGGAGCCGGGGGACAGGGGATAATTCACCCCTCCACTTT
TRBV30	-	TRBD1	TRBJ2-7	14	CAYRSRQGIYEQYF	TGTGCCTATCGATCTCGACAGGGTATCTACGAGCAGTACTTC
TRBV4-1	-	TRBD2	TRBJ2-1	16	CASSPASGRVYNEQFF	TGCGCCAGCAGCCCCGCGAGCGGGAGGGTTTACAATGAGCAGTTCTTC
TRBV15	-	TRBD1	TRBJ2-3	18	CATSRATGTDSSTDTQYF	TGTGCCACCAGCAGGGCCACAGGGACAGATTCTAGCACAGATACGCAGTATTTT
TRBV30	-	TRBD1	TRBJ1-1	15	CAWSQPTGMNTEAFF	TGTGCCTGGAGTCAACCGACAGGGATGAACACTGAAGCTTTCTTT
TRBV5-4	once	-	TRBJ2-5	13	CASSLQLGETQYF	TGTGCCAGCAGCCTACAACTAGGCGAGACCCAGTACTTC
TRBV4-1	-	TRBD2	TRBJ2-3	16	CASSRDGSGGTDTQYF	TGCGCCAGCAGCCGGGACGGGAGCGGGGGCACAGATACGCAGTATTTT
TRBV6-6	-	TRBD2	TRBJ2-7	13	CASSYTAGAEQYF	TGTGCCAGCAGTTACACGGCGGGAGCCGAGCAGTACTTC
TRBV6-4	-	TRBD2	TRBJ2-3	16	CASSDPTSGNTDTQYF	TGTGCCAGCAGTGACCCGACTAGCGGAAACACAGATACGCAGTATTTT
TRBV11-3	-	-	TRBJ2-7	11	CASGLGGEQYF	TGTGCCAGCGGATTAGGGGGCGAGCAGTACTTC
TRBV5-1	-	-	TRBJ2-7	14	CASSARGEPYEQYF	TGCGCCAGCAGCGCGCGGGGTGAGCCCTACGAGCAGTACTTC
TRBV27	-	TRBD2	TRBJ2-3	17	CASSSLLAGGLGDTQYF	TGTGCCAGCAGTTCGTTACTAGCGGGAGGGCTGGGAGATACGCAGTATTTT
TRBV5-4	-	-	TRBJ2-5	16	CASSSTRTSGEETQYF	TGTGCCAGCAGCTCGACCCGGACTTCGGGAGAAGAGACCCAGTACTTC
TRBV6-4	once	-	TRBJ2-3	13	CASSEELADTQYF	TGTGCCAGCAGTGAGGAGTTGGCAGATACGCAGTATTTT
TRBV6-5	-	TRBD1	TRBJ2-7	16	CASSSTGTGYPYEQYF	TGTGCCAGCAGTTCTACCGGGACAGGGTACCCCTACGAGCAGTACTTC
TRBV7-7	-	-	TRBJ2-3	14	CASSPLAFTDTQYF	TGTGCTAGCAGCCCTCTAGCCTTCACAGATACGCAGTATTTT
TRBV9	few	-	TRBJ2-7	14	CASSVSAGTYEQYF	TGTGCCAGCAGCGTATCGGCGGGGACCTACGAGCAGTACTTC
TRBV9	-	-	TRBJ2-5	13	CASSSGVQETQYF	TGTGCCAGCAGCTCAGGGGTTCAGGAGACCCAGTACTTC
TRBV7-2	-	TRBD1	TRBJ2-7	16	CASSLAGTGEAYEQYF	TGTGCCAGCAGCTTAGCAGGCACAGGGGAAGCCTACGAGCAGTACTTC
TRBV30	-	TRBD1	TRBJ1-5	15	CAWSLTGEGHQPQHF	TGTGCCTGGAGTTTGACAGGGGAAGGTCATCAGCCCCAGCATTTT
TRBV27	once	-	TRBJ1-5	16	CASSLSGWGAGQPQHF	TGTGCCAGCAGTTTATCGGGGTGGGGGGCTGGACAGCCCCAGCATTTT
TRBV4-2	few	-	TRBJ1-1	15	CASSKFGTQNTEAFF	TGTGCCAGCAGTAAATTCGGGACCCAGAACACTGAAGCTTTCTTT
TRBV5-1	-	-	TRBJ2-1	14	CASSLEAGHNEQFF	TGCGCCAGCAGCTTGGAGGCCGGACACAATGAGCAGTTCTTC
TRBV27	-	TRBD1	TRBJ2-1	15	CASSSSDRGHNEQFF	TGTGCCAGCAGCTCCTCGGACAGGGGACACAATGAGCAGTTCTTC
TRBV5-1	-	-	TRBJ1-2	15	CASSTIGGIGYGYTF	TGCGCCAGCAGCACTATAGGGGGTATTGGCTATGGCTACACCTTC
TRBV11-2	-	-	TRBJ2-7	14	CASSLESAGVEQYF	TGTGCCAGCAGCTTAGAGTCGGCAGGGGTCGAGCAGTACTTC
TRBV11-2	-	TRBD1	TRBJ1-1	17	CASSLSSWGQGGTEAFF	TGTGCCAGCAGCTTAAGCTCCTGGGGACAGGGAGGAACTGAAGCTTTCTTT
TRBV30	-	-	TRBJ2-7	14	CAWSVRLPPYEQYF	TGTGCCTGGAGTGTAAGACTACCCCCCTACGAGCAGTACTTC
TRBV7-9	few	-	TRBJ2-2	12	CASSLVSGELFF	TGTGCCAGCAGCTTGGTCTCCGGGGAGCTGTTTTTT